The entry below describes one T cell receptor beta chain. The assay was immunoSEQ multiplex PCR, and TCRdb's table has in-frame clones only and misses some. Among fewer than 600,000 clones, roughly 77% were seen once, and the ten largest hold approximately 13%. These data belong to a study of shared clonotypes between healthy human individuals. Sequencing was done on a sample of PBMCs. This clonotype originated in a woman in her 40s in good health. Some clones in this sample may be carry-over from other donors' samples.

CDR3 DNA sequence: TGTGCCAGCAGTTTAATGGCAGGGGGTAGGAATTCACCCCTCCACTTT. The encoded protein is CASSLMAGGRNSPLHF. The rearrangement links TRBV28 to TRBJ1-6, with 7 nucleotides matching TRBD1. The CDR3 runs 16 residues. Germline-derived CDR1 and CDR2 are MDHEN and SYDVKM. The junction had 8 bases not matched to a gene; V was cut back by 2 bases and J by 7 bases.